This is a list of T cell receptor beta chains from one sample in a study of immune characterization of retroperitoneal liposarcoma. TCRdb re-derived calls from the PCR reads in MiXCR, one entry per CDR3 protein. The data contain 10,000 to 12,000 distinct CDR3 sequences, 28% of them singletons. The sequencing input was tumor tissue. The receptors shown here come from a male donor with retroperitoneal liposarcoma. Both conserved end residues are part of each CDR3. A D gene is named only where the DNA matches it firmly. Clone size is given for some rows only: seen once, a few or many times, or a class if the clone is expanded.

v_gene	j_gene	d_gene	abundance	CDR3nt	CDR3aa
TRBV7-2	TRBJ2-1	NA	many	TGTGCCAGCAGCTACCGCGGGGCCGGAGCCAAAAACATTCAGTTCTTC	CASSYRGAGAKNIQFF
TRBV12-5	TRBJ2-3	NA	NA	TGTGCTAGTGGGGGGACCGACCGTCAGGATACGCAGTATTTT	CASGGTDRQDTQYF
TRBV11-2	TRBJ2-1	NA	NA	TGTGCCAGCAGCCCGGGCTGGGGAAGTCAAGAGACCCAGTTCTTC	CASSPGWGSQETQFF
TRBV12-3/TRBV12-4	TRBJ2-1	NA	medium-sized	TGTGCCAGCAGTCAAACGGGTGATTGGCTGTTCTTC	CASSQTGDWLFF
TRBV7-8	TRBJ2-5	TRBD1	medium-sized	TGTGCCAGCACCGCCGGGACAGGGTACAATGAGCAGTACTTC	CASTAGTGYNEQYF
TRBV6-6	TRBJ2-1	NA	NA	TGTGCCAGCAGTTCATCCCAGCGTGAGCAGTTCTTC	CASSSSQREQFF
TRBV6-1	TRBJ1-2	TRBD1	few	TGTGCCAGCATCGAGGGTAGGACAGGGATATCTGGCTACACCTTC	CASIEGRTGISGYTF
TRBV6-1	TRBJ2-3	NA	medium-sized	TGTGCCAGCAGTGAAGGGGGAGGGGGTAAGGATACGCAGTATTTT	CASSEGGGGKDTQYF
TRBV6-1	TRBJ1-6	NA	medium-sized	TGTGCCAGCAGCGCGGGAGAGGGGTATTCACCCCTCCACTTT	CASSAGEGYSPLHF
TRBV25-1	TRBJ2-3	NA	NA	TGTGCCAGCAGTGAATATCTCAGCACAGATACGCAGTATTTT	CASSEYLSTDTQYF